The clone carrying this T cell receptor (beta chain) appeared a few times. Its antigen is currently unknown. These data are taken from a study of T-cell memory formation after mild COVID-19. Across the study: TCR clusters were largely donor specific.

TCRdb reprocessed the 5' RACE reads via MiXCR and lists one record per CDR3 protein. Found here are 150,000 to 200,000 distinct CDR3 sequences, more than 12% of them singletons; the top ten hold around 14%. V lost 0 bases and J lost 0, with 16 bases in between. Looked up from germline, CDR1 is SGHRS and CDR2 is YFSETQ. The CDR3 is 17 residues long. Broader study findings: Later expanders leaned toward CD4+, whereas clones contracting from day 15 to 85 were balanced CD4/CD8. Most CD4+ clones that shrank were in CM and EM, while CD8+ ones turned up in EMRA.

This receptor was taken from an adult woman who had mild COVID-19 (a few samples of this study predate the infection). Cell type and time point are not known. The J gene is TRBJ2-7, the V gene TRBV5-1; D may be TRBD2 (6 bases). Sequencing was carried out using PBMCs or a T cell subset sorted from them (not recorded which). DNA of the CDR3: TGCGCCAGCAGCTTGGCCGAGGCTAGCGCCGTCTCCTACGAGCAGTACTTC. It is translated as CASSLAEASAVSYEQYF. Variable domain in full (rest from reference TRBV5-1 and TRBJ2-7): KAGVTQTPRYLIKTRGQQVTLSCSPISGHRSVSWYQQTPGQGLQFLFEYFSETQRNKGNFPGRFSGRQFSNSRSEMNVSTLELGDSALYLCASSLAEASAVSYEQYFGPGTRLTVT.